This record looks at one T cell receptor (beta chain) sequence and its context. This specimen belongs to a study of OX40 agonist ivuxolimab in advanced cancers. Across the study: Dose-escalation cases comprised hepatocellular carcinoma, melanoma, renal cell or head and neck cancer. Of the participants, 40% to 50% had some prior anti-PD-1, anti-PD-L1 or anti-CTLA-4 therapy, which was allowed.

Libraries were prepared by immunoSEQ multiplex PCR; TCRdb keeps only in-frame clonotypes and omits some of them. The sample carries around 78,000 clones, over 75% recorded once. CDR1 SGHTA and CDR2 FQGNSA come from the germline V gene. V gave up 5 bases and J gave up 4 bases; unmatched junction bases: 5. This CDR3 is 15 amino acids long. The V and J genes are TRBV7-2 and TRBJ1-6; the match to TRBD1 covers 7 bases. This receptor was taken from an adult with an advanced solid tumor such as melanoma, head and neck, liver or kidney cancer. The sequences come from CD4+ or CD8+ T cells sorted from blood, collected in a trial of the OX40 agonist ivuxolimab. CDR3 DNA sequence: TGTGCCAGCAGCCCCCAGACAGGGTATAATTCACCCCTCCACTTT. Its protein is CASSPQTGYNSPLHF.